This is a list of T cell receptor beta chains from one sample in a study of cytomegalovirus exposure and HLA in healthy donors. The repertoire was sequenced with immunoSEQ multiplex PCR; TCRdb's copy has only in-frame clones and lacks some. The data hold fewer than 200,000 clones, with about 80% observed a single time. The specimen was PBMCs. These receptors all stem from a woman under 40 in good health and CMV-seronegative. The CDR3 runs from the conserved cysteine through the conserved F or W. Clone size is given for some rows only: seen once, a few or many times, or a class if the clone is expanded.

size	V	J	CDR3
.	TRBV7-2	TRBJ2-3	CASSSDRARGADTQYF
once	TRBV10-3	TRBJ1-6	CAISQGNSPLHF
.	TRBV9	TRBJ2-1	CASSDNSGSSYNEQFF
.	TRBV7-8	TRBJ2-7	CASSPGTSGGTYEQYF
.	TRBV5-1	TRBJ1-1	CASSLGAGLVNTEAFF
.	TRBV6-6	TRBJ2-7	CASSYTLAGAYEQYF
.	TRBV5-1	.	CASSLGVPSYEQYF
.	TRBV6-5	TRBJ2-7	CASSTGQGSYEQYF
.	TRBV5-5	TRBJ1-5	CASSPSRTGGNQPQHF
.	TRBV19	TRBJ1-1	CASSMTGGRTEAFF
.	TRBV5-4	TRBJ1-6	CASSLDRTNSPLHF
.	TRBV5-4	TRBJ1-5	CASSVGQGQPQHF
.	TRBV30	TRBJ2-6	CAWDRVGANGLTF
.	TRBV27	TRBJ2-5	CASSLWGSQETQYF
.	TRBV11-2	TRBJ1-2	CASSQGQETYGYTF
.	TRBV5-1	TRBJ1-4	CASRPGTGGEKLFF
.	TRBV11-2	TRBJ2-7	CASSLDTYEQYF
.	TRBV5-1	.	CASSLGLAGGSSYEQYF
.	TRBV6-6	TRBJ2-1	CASSRQGLDSYNEQFF
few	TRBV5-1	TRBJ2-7	CASSLVSPPYEQYF
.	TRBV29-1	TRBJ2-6	CSVLTGAGANVLTF